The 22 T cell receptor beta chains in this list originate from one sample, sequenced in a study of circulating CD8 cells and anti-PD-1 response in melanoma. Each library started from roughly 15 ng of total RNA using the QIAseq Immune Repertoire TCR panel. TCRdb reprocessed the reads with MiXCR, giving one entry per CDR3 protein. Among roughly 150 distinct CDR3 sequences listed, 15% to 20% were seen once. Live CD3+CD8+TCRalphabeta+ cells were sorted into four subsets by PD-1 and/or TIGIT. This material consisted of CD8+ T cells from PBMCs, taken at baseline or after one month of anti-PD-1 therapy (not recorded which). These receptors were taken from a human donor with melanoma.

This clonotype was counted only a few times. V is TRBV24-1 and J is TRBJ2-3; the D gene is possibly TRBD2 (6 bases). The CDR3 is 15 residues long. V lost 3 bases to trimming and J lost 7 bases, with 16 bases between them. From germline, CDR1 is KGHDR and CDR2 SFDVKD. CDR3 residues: CATSDEGWGGNTQYF. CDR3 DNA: TGTGCCACCAGTGATGAGGGTTGGGGCGGGAATACGCAGTATTTT.

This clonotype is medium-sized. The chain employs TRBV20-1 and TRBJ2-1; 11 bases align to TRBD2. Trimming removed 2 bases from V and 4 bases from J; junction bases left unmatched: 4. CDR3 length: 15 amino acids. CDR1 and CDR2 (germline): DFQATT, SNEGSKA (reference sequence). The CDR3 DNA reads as TGCAGTGCTAGAAATAGCGGGAGGGAATACAATGAGCAGTTCTTC. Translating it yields CSARNSGREYNEQFF.

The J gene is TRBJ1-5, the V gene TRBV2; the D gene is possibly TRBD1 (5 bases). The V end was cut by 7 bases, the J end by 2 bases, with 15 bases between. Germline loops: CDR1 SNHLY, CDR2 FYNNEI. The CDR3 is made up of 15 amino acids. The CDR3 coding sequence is TGTGCCAGCACTAAAGGTCGAGGGGGCAATCAGCCCCAGCATTTT. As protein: CASTKGRGGNQPQHF.

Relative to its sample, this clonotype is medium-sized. This chain's CDR3 is CASSFTVAYEQYF. The CDR3 coding sequence is TGTGCCAGCAGTTTTACGGTAGCCTACGAGCAGTACTTC. The rearrangement uses TRBV27 and TRBJ2-7; D gene uncertain. Germline V gives CDR1 MNHEY, CDR2 SMNVEV (reference sequence). The V end was cut by 3 bases, the J end by 2 bases, with 8 bases between. This CDR3 region has 13 residues.

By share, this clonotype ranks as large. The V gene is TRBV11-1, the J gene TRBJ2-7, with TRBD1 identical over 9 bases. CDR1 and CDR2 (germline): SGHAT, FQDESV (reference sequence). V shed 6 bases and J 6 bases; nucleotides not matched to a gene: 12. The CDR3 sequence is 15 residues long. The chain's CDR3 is CASRPTDRGIAEQYF. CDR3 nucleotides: TGTGCCAGCAGACCAACGGACAGGGGTATCGCCGAGCAGTACTTC.

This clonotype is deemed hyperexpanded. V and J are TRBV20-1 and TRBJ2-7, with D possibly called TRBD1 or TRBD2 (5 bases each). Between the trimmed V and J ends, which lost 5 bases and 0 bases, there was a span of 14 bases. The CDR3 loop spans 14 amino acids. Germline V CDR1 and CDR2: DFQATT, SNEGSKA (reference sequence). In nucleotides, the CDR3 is TGCAGTGCTCCGGGGCAGGGCTTCTCCTACGAGCAGTACTTC. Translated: CSAPGQGFSYEQYF.

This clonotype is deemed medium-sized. The CDR3 DNA sequence: TGCAGTGCTAGAGATCGGGGGAAATCTGGAAACACCATATATTTT. The encoded protein is CSARDRGKSGNTIYF. The chain combines TRBV20-1 with TRBJ1-3, with D perhaps TRBD1 (5 bases). The length of the CDR3 is 15 residues. Trimming took off 0 bases at V and 1 base at J, with 10 bases between the two ends. Germline CDR1 DFQATT, CDR2 SNEGSKA (reference sequence).

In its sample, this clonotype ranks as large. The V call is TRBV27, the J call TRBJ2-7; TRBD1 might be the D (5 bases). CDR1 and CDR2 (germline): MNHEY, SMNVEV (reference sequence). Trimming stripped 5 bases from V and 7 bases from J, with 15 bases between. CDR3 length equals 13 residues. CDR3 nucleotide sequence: TGTGCCAGCAGTCCGACAGTGGCGGCTGAGCAGTACTTC. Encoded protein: CASSPTVAAEQYF.

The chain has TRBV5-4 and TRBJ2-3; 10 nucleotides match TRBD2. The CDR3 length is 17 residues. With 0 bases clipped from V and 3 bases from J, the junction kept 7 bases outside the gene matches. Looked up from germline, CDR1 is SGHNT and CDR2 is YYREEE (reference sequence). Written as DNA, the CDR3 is TGTGCCAGCAGCTTGGGACTAGCGGGCGTACTAACAGATACGCAGTATTTT. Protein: CASSLGLAGVLTDTQYF.

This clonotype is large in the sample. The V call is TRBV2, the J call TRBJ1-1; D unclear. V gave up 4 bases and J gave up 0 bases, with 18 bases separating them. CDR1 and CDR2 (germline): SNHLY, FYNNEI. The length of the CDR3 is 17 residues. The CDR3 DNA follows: TGTGCCAGCAGTGGCCTCCGGACCCGGACCATGAACACTGAAGCTTTCTTT. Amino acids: CASSGLRTRTMNTEAFF.

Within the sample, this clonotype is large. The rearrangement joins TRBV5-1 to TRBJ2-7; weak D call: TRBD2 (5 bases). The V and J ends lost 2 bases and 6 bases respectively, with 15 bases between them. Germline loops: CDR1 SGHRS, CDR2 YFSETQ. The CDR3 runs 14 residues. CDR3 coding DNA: TGCGCCAGCAGCTTCGGAGGCACCGCTCGCGAGCAGTACTTC. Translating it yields CASSFGGTAREQYF.

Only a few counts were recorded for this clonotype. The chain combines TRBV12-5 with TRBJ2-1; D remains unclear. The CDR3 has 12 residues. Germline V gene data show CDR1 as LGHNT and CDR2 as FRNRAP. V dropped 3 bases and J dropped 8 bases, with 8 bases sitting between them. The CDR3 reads CASGFTSDEQFF. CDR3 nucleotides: TGTGCTAGTGGTTTCACGAGCGATGAGCAGTTCTTC.

CDR3 in DNA: TGTGCCAGTAGCCCCCGGACAGACCACGAGCAGTACTTC. Translated, it gives CASSPRTDHEQYF. The chain carries TRBV19 and TRBJ2-7; tentative D call: TRBD1 (6 bases). The ends were cut back, 6 bases at V and 5 bases at J, with 14 bases in the middle. CDR3 length: 13 amino acids. CDR1 and CDR2 (germline): LNHDA, SQIVND (reference sequence).

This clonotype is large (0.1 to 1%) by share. The CDR3, as DNA: TGTGCCACCAGTGAAATCCCCACTAGCGGGATGGAGACCCAGTACTTC. As protein: CATSEIPTSGMETQYF. The chain employs TRBV24-1 and TRBJ2-5, with 10 nucleotides matching TRBD2. After removal of 4 bases from V and 5 bases from J, the junction contained 9 bases not matched to a gene. From germline, CDR1 is KGHDR and CDR2 SFDVKD. The CDR3 spans 16 residues.

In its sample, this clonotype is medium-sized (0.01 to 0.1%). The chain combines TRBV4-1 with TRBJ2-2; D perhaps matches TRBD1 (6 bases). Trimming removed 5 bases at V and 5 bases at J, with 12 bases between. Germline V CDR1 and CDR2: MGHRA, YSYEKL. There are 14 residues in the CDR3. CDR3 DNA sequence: TGCGCCAGCAGCACCCCGGACAGAACCGGGGAGCTGTTTTTT. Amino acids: CASSTPDRTGELFF.

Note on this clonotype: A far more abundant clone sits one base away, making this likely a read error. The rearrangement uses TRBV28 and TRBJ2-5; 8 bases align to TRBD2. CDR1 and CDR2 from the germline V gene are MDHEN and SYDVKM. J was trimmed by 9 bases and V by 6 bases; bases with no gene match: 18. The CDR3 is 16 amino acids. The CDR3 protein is CASSQGLAGLEEAQYF. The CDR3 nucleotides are TGTGCCAGCAGCCAAGGACTAGCCGGATTGGAGGAGGCCCAGTACTTC.

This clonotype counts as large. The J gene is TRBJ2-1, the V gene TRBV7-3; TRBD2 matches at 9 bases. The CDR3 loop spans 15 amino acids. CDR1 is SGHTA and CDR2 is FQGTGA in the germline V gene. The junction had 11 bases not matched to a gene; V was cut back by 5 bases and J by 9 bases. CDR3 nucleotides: TGTGCCAGCAGCCGACTGGCGGGAGGGGTAGGTGAGCAGTTCTTC. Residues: CASSRLAGGVGEQFF. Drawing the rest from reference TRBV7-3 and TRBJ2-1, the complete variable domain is GAGVSQTPSNKVTEKGKYVELRCDPISGHTALYWYRQSLGQGPEFLIYFQGTGAADDSGLPNDRFFAVRPEGSVSTLKIQRTERGDSAVYLCASSRLAGGVGEQFFGPGTRLTVL.

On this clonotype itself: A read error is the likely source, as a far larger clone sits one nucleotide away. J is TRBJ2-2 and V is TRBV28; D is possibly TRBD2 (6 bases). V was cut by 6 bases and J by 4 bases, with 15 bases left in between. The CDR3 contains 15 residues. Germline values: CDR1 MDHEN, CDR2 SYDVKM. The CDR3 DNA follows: TGTGCCAGCAGCTGGCTAGCGAGAGGCACCGGGGAGCTGTTTTTT. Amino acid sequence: CASSWLARGTGELFF.

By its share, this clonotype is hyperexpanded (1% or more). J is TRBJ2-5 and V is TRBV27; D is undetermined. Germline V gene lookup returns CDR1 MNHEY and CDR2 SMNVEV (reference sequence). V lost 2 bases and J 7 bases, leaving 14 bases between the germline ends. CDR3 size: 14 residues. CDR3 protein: CASSLGSGFATQYF. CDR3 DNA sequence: TGTGCCAGCAGTTTAGGATCAGGATTTGCGACCCAGTACTTC.

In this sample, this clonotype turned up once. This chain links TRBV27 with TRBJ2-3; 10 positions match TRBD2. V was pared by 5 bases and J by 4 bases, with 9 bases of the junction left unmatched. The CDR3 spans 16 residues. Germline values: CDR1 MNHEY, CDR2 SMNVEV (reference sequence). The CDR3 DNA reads TGTGCCAGCAGTGAGGGACTAGCGCTTTCAGCAGATACGCAGTATTTT. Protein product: CASSEGLALSADTQYF.

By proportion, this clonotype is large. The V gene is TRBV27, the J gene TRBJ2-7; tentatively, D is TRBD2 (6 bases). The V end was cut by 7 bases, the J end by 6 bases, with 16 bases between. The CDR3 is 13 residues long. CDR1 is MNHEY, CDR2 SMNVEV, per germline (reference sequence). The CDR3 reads CASTLSGGSEQYF. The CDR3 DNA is TGTGCCAGCACCTTGAGTGGGGGGAGCGAGCAGTACTTC.

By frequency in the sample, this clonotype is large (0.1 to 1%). CDR3 bases: TGCAGCGTTGAAGGGCAAGGAGGCACTGAAGCTTTCTTT. It is translated as CSVEGQGGTEAFF. The genes are TRBV29-1 and TRBJ1-1; D is ambiguous. The CDR3 is made up of 13 amino acids. Germline values: CDR1 SQVTM, CDR2 ANQGSEA. V lost 1 base and J 4 bases, leaving 10 bases between the germline ends.